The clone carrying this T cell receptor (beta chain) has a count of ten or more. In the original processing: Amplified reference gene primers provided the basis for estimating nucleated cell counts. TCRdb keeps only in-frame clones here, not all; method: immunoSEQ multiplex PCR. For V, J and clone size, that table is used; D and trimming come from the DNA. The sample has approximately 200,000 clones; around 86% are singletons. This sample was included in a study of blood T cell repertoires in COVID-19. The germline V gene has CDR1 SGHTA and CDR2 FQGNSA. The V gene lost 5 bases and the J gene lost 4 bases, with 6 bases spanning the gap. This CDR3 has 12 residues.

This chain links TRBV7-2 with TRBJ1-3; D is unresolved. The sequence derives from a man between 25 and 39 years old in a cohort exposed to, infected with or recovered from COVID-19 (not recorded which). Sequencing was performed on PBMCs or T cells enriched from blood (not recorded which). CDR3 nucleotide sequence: TGTGCCAGCAGCGCGTTCGGAAACACCATATATTTT. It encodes CASSAFGNTIYF. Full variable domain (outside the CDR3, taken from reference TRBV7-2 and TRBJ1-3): GAGVSQSPSNKVTEKGKDVELRCDPISGHTALYWYRQSLGQGLEFLIYFQGNSAPDKSGLPSDRFSAERTGGSVSTLTIQRTQQEDSAVYLCASSAFGNTIYFGEGSWLTVV.